Listed here are 16 T cell receptor beta chains from one sample, sequenced in a study of identical twins. TCRdb itself ran the 5' RACE reads through MiXCR, one entry per CDR3 protein. The sample has about 210,000 distinct CDR3 sequences, over 8% seen once. The specimen was memory (CD45RO+) T cells sorted from blood. These receptors originate from a woman aged 18 to 35 in good health.

This clonotype was picked up a small number of times. The rearrangement links TRBV2 to TRBJ2-2, with no clear D. Trimming took 4 bases from V and 5 from J, leaving 5 bases between them. The CDR3 totals 12 residues. CDR1 is SNHLY, CDR2 FYNNEI, per germline. The DNA of the CDR3 is TGTGCCAGCAGTGCCGATACCGGGGAGCTGTTTTTT. Its protein is CASSADTGELFF.

In its sample, this clonotype was seen a few times. The chain carries TRBV7-8 and TRBJ2-5, with D perhaps matching TRBD1 or TRBD2 (5 bases each). Trimming pared 3 bases from V and 2 bases from J, leaving 13 bases between. The CDR3 extends over 15 amino acids. CDR1 is SGHVS and CDR2 is FQNEAQ in the germline V gene. CDR3 protein: CASSFDWGRQETQYF. DNA for the CDR3: TGTGCCAGCAGCTTCGACTGGGGACGGCAAGAGACCCAGTACTTC.

This clonotype was counted at least ten times. This chain uses TRBV12-3 or TRBV12-4 with TRBJ2-1; 7 positions agree with TRBD2. The CDR3 loop spans 16 amino acids. Trimming at V came to 5 bases and at J to 2 bases, leaving 9 bases not matched to a gene. The CDR3 bases are TGTGCCAGCAGTCCAGGAGGAGCGGGACCCTACAATGAGCAGTTCTTC. Amino acid sequence: CASSPGGAGPYNEQFF.

In its sample, this clonotype was seen a few times. The chain joins TRBV5-1 to TRBJ1-2; TRBD1 agrees at 8 bases. This CDR3 comprises 14 residues. Per the germline V gene, CDR1 is SGHRS and CDR2 is YFSETQ. V shed 3 bases, J shed 4 bases, and the junction held 5 bases outside the gene matches. CDR3 protein: CASSSGQGAYGYTF. The CDR3, as DNA: TGCGCCAGCAGCTCCGGACAGGGCGCCTATGGCTACACCTTC.

This clonotype was found a few times. This chain links TRBV7-9 with TRBJ2-7; TRBD2 agrees at 11 bases. The CDR3 length is 15 residues. J was trimmed by 0 bases and V by 5 bases; bases with no gene match: 3. Germline lookup yields CDR1 SEHNR and CDR2 FQNEAQ (reference sequence). CDR3 protein: CASSRTSGRSYEQYF. CDR3 nucleotide sequence: TGTGCCAGCAGCAGGACTAGCGGGCGCTCCTACGAGCAGTACTTC.

Ten or more counts support this clonotype. J is TRBJ2-2 and V is TRBV29-1; TRBD1 is a possible D gene (6 bases). The CDR3 consists of 12 residues. The germline V and J ends were trimmed by 6 bases and 1 base, with 6 bases remaining between them. Germline V gene lookup returns CDR1 SQVTM and CDR2 ANQGSEA. CDR3 bases: TGCAGCGTGACAGGGAACACCGGGGAGCTGTTTTTT. This gives the protein CSVTGNTGELFF.

This clonotype has more than one count but fewer than ten. In nucleotides, the CDR3 is TGTGCCAGTCGGGACAGGGTGGATGAAGCTTTCTTT. It translates to CASRDRVDEAFF. The chain carries TRBV6-2 or TRBV6-3 and TRBJ1-1; TRBD1 matches 9 bases. Germline values: CDR1 MNHEY, CDR2 SVGEGT. The CDR3 spans 12 residues. V lost 9 bases to trimming and J lost 7 bases; unmatched junction nucleotides: 6.

The sample holds many counts of this clonotype. The chain uses TRBV6-2 or TRBV6-3 and TRBJ2-5, with TRBD2 as a possible D gene (5 bases). This CDR3 comprises 14 residues. V lost 1 base, J lost 6 bases, and 12 bases lay in between. Germline V gene sequence: CDR1 MNHEY, CDR2 SVGEGT. The CDR3 spells CASSYLSGWKTQYF. Here the CDR3 DNA reads TGTGCCAGCAGTTACTTGAGCGGTTGGAAGACCCAGTACTTC.

This chain joins TRBV29-1 and TRBJ1-3; TRBD1 matches 7 bases. This CDR3 region has 16 residues. The trim removed 0 bases at V and 1 base at J, leaving 6 bases unmatched. CDR1 and CDR2 (germline): SQVTM, ANQGSEA. CDR3 bases: TGCAGCGTTGAAGATTACAGGGGACCATCTGGAAACACCATATATTTT. Its protein is CSVEDYRGPSGNTIYF.

This sequence joins TRBV20-1 and TRBJ2-7, with a tentative D call TRBD1 (6 bases). Trimming cost V 5 bases and J 4 bases, with 15 bases left between them. In germline, CDR1 is DFQATT, CDR2 SNEGSKA (reference sequence). The CDR3 runs to 13 residues. The DNA for the CDR3 is TGCAGTGCTTCCGACTTTAGGGGGTACGAGCAGTACTTC. This encodes CSASDFRGYEQYF.

This clonotype was detected a few times. This chain links TRBV5-1 with TRBJ2-2; possible D gene TRBD2, 6 bases. There are 13 residues in the CDR3. The ends were cut back, 6 bases at V and 6 bases at J, with 12 bases in the middle. In germline, CDR1 is SGHRS, CDR2 YFSETQ. The CDR3 sequence is CASKAGAPGELFF. CDR3 nucleotides: TGCGCCAGCAAAGCGGGTGCCCCCGGGGAGCTGTTTTTT.

Only a few counts were recorded for this clonotype. This chain uses TRBV5-1 with TRBJ1-1, with 7 bases identical to TRBD1. Per germline, CDR1 SGHRS and CDR2 YFSETQ. V was pared by 4 bases and J by 4 bases, with 10 bases of the junction left unmatched. This CDR3 has 15 amino acids. As DNA, the CDR3 is TGCGCCAGCAGCCAACAGGGGTTTGAGACCACTGAAGCTTTCTTT. It codes for CASSQQGFETTEAFF.

The chain recombines TRBV20-1 with TRBJ2-3; the D is unclear. Germline CDR1 is DFQATT and CDR2 is SNEGSKA (reference sequence). Trimming removed 0 bases from V and 2 bases from J, with 6 bases in between. This CDR3 contains 13 residues. CDR3 nucleotide sequence: TGCAGTGCTAGAGATCCTTTCACAGATACGCAGTATTTT. The encoded protein is CSARDPFTDTQYF.

There are a few counts of this clonotype. This sequence joins TRBV10-3 and TRBJ1-2; D gene ambiguous. This CDR3 has 15 amino acids. Germline CDR1 is ENHRY and CDR2 is SYGVKD. V lost 8 bases and J 2 bases, leaving 18 bases between the germline ends. The CDR3 reads CAIQKSGHKNYGYTF. As DNA, the CDR3 is TGTGCCATCCAAAAATCCGGGCACAAGAACTATGGCTACACCTTC.

This clonotype was seen just once. J is TRBJ2-7 and V is TRBV20-1; weak D call: TRBD2 (5 bases). Looked up from germline, CDR1 is DFQATT and CDR2 is SNEGSKA (reference sequence). This CDR3 contains 15 residues. Trimming pared 0 bases from V and 7 bases from J, leaving 19 bases between. CDR3 coding DNA: TGCAGTGCTAGAGATGCGGGCCACCCACGTGGAGAGCAGTACTTC. It translates to CSARDAGHPRGEQYF.

This clonotype was seen a few times. The rearrangement links TRBV5-5 to TRBJ2-7; D ambiguous. The CDR3 has 15 amino acids. Germline-derived CDR1 and CDR2 are SGHKS and YYEKEE (reference sequence). V was pared by 2 bases and J by 2 bases, with 14 bases between. The CDR3 DNA reads as TGTGCCAGCAGCTTTCGGGCAGGCAATCCCTACGAGCAGTACTTC. Translating gives CASSFRAGNPYEQYF.